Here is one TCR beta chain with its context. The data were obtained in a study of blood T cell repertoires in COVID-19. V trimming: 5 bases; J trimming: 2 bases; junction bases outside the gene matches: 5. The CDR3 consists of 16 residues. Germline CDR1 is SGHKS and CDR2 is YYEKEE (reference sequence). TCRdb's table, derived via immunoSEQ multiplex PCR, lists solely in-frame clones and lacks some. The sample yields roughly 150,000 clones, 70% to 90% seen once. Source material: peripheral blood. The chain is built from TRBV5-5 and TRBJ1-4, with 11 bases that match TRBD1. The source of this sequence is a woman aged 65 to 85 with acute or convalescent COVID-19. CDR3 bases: TGTGCCAGCAGTCGCGGGACAGGGGGTACTAATGAAAAACTGTTTTTT. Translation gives CASSRGTGGTNEKLFF.